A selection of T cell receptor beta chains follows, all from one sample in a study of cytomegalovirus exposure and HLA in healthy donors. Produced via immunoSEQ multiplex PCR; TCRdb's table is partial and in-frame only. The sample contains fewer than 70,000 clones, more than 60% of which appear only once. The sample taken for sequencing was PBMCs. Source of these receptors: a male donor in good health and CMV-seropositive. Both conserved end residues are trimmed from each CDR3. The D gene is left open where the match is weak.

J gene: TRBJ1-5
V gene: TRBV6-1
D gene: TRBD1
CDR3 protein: ASSEARGTVLSNQPQH

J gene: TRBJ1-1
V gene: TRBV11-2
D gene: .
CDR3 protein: ASSPGVGAEAF

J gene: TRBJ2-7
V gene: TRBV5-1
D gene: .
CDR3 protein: ASSLAQGPYEQY

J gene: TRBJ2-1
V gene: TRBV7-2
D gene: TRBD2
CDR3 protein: ASSTLAGNYNEQF

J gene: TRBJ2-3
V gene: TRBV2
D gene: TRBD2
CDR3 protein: ASSSGTSGTDTQY

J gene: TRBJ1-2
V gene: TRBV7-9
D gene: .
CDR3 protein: ASSLGGTVWGYT

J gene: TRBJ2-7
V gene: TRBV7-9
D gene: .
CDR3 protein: ASSLEHSEQY

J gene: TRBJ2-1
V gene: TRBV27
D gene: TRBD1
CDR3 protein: ASSSGTEPYNEQF

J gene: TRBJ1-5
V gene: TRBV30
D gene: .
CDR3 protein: AWSGTLYSNQPQH

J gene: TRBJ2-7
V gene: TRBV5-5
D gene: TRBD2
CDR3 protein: ASSYHSGWAYEQY

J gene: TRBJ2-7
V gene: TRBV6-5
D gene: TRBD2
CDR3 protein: ASSYSLAGAGEQY

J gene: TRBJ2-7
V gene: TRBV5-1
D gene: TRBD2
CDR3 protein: ASTPGGHEQY

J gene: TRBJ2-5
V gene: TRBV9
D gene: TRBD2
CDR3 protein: ASSTLAGGSQEQY

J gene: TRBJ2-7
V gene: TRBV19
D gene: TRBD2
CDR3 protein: ASSLLAGNEQY

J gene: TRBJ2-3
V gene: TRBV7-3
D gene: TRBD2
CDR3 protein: ASSLAGGIADTQY

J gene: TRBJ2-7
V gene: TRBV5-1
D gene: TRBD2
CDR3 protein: ASSDAGGLVTYEQY

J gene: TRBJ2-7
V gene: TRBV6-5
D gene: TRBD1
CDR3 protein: ASSYSGTGSYEQY

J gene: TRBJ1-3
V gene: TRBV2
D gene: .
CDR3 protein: ASSGLRSGNTIY